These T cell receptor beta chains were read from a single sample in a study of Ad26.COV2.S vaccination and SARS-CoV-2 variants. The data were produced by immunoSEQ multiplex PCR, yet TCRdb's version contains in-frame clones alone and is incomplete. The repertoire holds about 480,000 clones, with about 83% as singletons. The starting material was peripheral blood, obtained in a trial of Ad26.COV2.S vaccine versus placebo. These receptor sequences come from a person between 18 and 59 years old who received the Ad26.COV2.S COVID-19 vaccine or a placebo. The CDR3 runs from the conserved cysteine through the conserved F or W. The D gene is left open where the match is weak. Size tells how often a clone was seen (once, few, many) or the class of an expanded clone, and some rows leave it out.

CDR3: CASSLGAQETQYF; DNA: TGTGCCAGCAGCTTAGGCGCCCAAGAGACCCAGTACTTC; D: NA; V: TRBV5-6; J: TRBJ2-5; size: NA; length: 13
CDR3: CASSRESQSSEQFF; DNA: TGTGCCAGCAGCAGGGAGTCACAGTCGAGTGAGCAGTTCTTC; D: NA; V: TRBV11-3; J: TRBJ2-1; size: NA; length: 14
CDR3: CASSSKLRMNTEAFF; DNA: TGTGCCAGCAGCTCGAAACTACGTATGAACACTGAAGCTTTCTTT; D: NA; V: TRBV27; J: TRBJ1-1; size: NA; length: 15
CDR3: CASSHAGELFF; DNA: TGTGCCAGCAGCCATGCCGGGGAGCTGTTTTTT; D: NA; V: TRBV3-1/TRBV3-2; J: TRBJ2-2; size: NA; length: 11
CDR3: CASSPSGLLTDTQYF; DNA: TGTGCCAGCAGCCCATCGGGACTACTCACAGATACGCAGTATTTT; D: TRBD2; V: TRBV28; J: TRBJ2-3; size: NA; length: 15
CDR3: CASSGSGFYGYTF; DNA: TGTGCCAGTAGTGGATCTGGCTTTTATGGCTACACCTTC; D: NA; V: TRBV27; J: TRBJ1-2; size: NA; length: 13
CDR3: CASSLAPTGNTEAFF; DNA: TGTGCCAGCAGCTTGGCCCCTACAGGGAACACTGAAGCTTTCTTT; D: NA; V: TRBV5-4; J: TRBJ1-1; size: NA; length: 15
CDR3: CATTPGTGGAEAYEQYF; DNA: TGTGCCACAACCCCCGGGACAGGGGGCGCGGAAGCCTACGAGCAGTACTTC; D: TRBD1; V: TRBV2; J: TRBJ2-7; size: once; length: 17
CDR3: CASSSTGIRAFF; DNA: TGTGCCAGCAGCTCGACAGGGATAAGAGCTTTCTTT; D: TRBD1; V: TRBV7-9; J: TRBJ1-1; size: NA; length: 12
CDR3: CASSRADTQYF; DNA: TGTGCCAGCAGTCGGGCAGATACGCAGTATTTT; D: NA; V: TRBV27; J: TRBJ2-3; size: NA; length: 11
CDR3: CASSQADRPPYEQYF; DNA: TGCGCCAGCAGTCAAGCGGACAGGCCCCCCTACGAGCAGTACTTC; D: TRBD1; V: TRBV23-1; J: TRBJ2-7; size: NA; length: 15
CDR3: CATSPGTGANEQYF; DNA: TGTGCCACCAGCCCCGGGACAGGCGCCAACGAGCAGTACTTC; D: TRBD1; V: TRBV15; J: TRBJ2-7; size: NA; length: 14
CDR3: CASRIRPPSGANVLTF; DNA: TGTGCCAGTAGGATTCGCCCTCCCTCTGGGGCCAACGTCCTGACTTTC; D: NA; V: TRBV19; J: TRBJ2-6; size: NA; length: 16
CDR3: CASSLLPVTTRTGELFF; DNA: TGTGCCAGCAGTTTACTGCCAGTAACTACCCGTACCGGGGAGCTGTTTTTT; D: NA; V: TRBV27; J: TRBJ2-2; size: NA; length: 17
CDR3: CASSYRGQNTEAFF; DNA: TGTGCCAGCAGTTACAGGGGGCAGAACACTGAAGCTTTCTTT; D: TRBD1; V: TRBV6-5; J: TRBJ1-1; size: NA; length: 14
CDR3: CATREAGSTDTQYF; DNA: TGTGCCACCAGGGAGGCAGGGAGCACAGATACGCAGTATTTT; D: NA; V: TRBV24-1; J: TRBJ2-3; size: NA; length: 14
CDR3: CASSLEFSGRPHEQFF; DNA: TGCGCCAGCAGCTTGGAATTTAGCGGGAGGCCTCATGAGCAGTTCTTC; D: TRBD2; V: TRBV5-1; J: TRBJ2-1; size: NA; length: 16
CDR3: CSGAPGQGYNEQFF; DNA: TGCAGCGGTGCGCCGGGACAGGGGTACAATGAGCAGTTCTTC; D: TRBD1; V: TRBV29-1; J: TRBJ2-1; size: NA; length: 14
CDR3: CASRLAGWAITDTQYF; DNA: TGTGCCAGCAGGTTAGCTGGGTGGGCCATCACAGATACGCAGTATTTT; D: NA; V: TRBV11-2; J: TRBJ2-3; size: NA; length: 16
CDR3: CASSVEDRAGEQFF; DNA: TGTGCCAGCAGCGTAGAGGACAGGGCTGGGGAGCAGTTCTTC; D: TRBD1; V: TRBV9; J: TRBJ2-1; size: NA; length: 14
CDR3: CSVAPTTEAFF; DNA: TGCAGCGTTGCTCCGACCACTGAAGCTTTCTTT; D: NA; V: TRBV29-1; J: TRBJ1-1; size: NA; length: 11
CDR3: CASSPVGTGRNTIYF; DNA: TGTGCCAGCAGCCCGGTCGGGACAGGGAGAAACACCATATATTTT; D: TRBD1; V: TRBV5-6; J: TRBJ1-3; size: NA; length: 15
CDR3: CASSLDRVNQPQHF; DNA: TGTGCCAGCAGCTTAGACAGGGTCAATCAGCCCCAGCATTTT; D: NA; V: TRBV7-2; J: TRBJ1-5; size: NA; length: 14
CDR3: CAGGNPIPHQPQHF; DNA: TGTGCTGGGGGGAACCCCATTCCGCATCAGCCCCAGCATTTT; D: NA; V: TRBV28; J: TRBJ1-5; size: NA; length: 14
CDR3: CASRARADRPQHF; DNA: TGTGCCAGTAGGGCCAGGGCTGATCGGCCCCAGCATTTT; D: NA; V: TRBV2; J: TRBJ1-5; size: NA; length: 13
CDR3: CASSVSGGSNMNTEAFF; DNA: TGCGCCAGCAGCGTCTCTGGCGGGTCTAATATGAACACTGAAGCTTTCTTT; D: NA; V: TRBV5-1; J: TRBJ1-1; size: NA; length: 17